This T cell receptor beta chain appears in the sequencing data of a study of blood T cell repertoires in COVID-19. The CDR3 is made up of 15 amino acids. J gave up 6 bases and V 4 bases, and 7 bases lay outside the gene matches. CDR1 is LNHDA and CDR2 is SQIVND in the germline V gene (reference sequence). Seattle enrolled patients during active infection and tracked them longitudinally. In the original analysis: Nucleated cell counts were estimated from reference gene primer amplification. The assay was immunoSEQ multiplex PCR, and TCRdb's table has in-frame clones only and misses some. From that table come the V and J calls and clone size; the DNA was used to work out D and trimming. The table includes approximately 300,000 clones, 75% to 95% detected once.

The sample consisted of peripheral blood. This receptor was identified in a woman in her 30s with COVID-19, enrolled during active disease. This sequence joins TRBV19 and TRBJ2-7; 12 bases line up with TRBD2. CDR3 DNA: TGTGCCAGTAGTAAGCGACTAGCGGGAGTTGCCGAGCAGTACTTC. Translation: CASSKRLAGVAEQYF.